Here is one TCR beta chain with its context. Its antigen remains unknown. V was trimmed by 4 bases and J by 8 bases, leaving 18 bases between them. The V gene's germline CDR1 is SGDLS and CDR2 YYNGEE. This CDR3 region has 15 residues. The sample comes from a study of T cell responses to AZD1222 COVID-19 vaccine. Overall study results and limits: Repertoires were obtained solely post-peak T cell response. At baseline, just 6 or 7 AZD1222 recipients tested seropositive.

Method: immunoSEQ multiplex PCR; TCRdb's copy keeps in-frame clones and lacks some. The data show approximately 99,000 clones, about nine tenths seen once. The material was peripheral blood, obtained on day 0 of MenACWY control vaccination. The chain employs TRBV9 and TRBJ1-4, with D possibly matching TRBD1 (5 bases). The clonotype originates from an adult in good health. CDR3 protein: CASSPQNRGGEKLFF. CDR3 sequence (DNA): TGTGCCAGCAGCCCCCAAAATAGGGGAGGCGAAAAACTGTTTTTT.